This TCR beta chain was recovered during a study of blood T cell repertoires in COVID-19. Original data processing: Estimation of nucleated cell counts was performed using reference gene primer amplification. Sequencing used immunoSEQ multiplex PCR; TCRdb keeps in-frame clones, though not all of them. That table furnishes V, J and clone size, whereas the DNA furnished D and trimming. The table includes approximately 140,000 clones, approximately 83% detected once. Germline CDR1 reads SQVTM; CDR2 reads ANQGSEA. The CDR3 has 16 amino acids. V lost 0 bases to trimming and J lost 4 bases; unmatched junction nucleotides: 6.

Sequencing was done on a sample of peripheral blood. The chain has TRBV29-1 and TRBJ1-1; 12 bases align to TRBD1. This receptor was identified in a man aged 70-80 years with acute or convalescent COVID-19. The CDR3 nucleotides are TGCAGCGTTGAAGAAGTCGGGACAGGGGGCACCACTGAAGCTTTCTTT. Encoded protein: CSVEEVGTGGTTEAFF.